The rows below give T cell receptor beta chains drawn from one sample of a study of T cell changes during pregnancy in multiple sclerosis. TCRdb keeps only in-frame clones here, not all; method: immunoSEQ multiplex PCR. The sample has about 77,000 clones, 93% seen once. The sample in question was peripheral blood, obtained after pregnancy. These receptors all stem from a female donor in good health, enrolled as a control in a pregnancy study. Both conserved end residues are part of each CDR3. D genes are given only for firm matches. Expanded clones get a size class; other rows say once, few or many, or leave the size out.

13	TRBV7-2	.	TRBJ1-1	.	TGTGCCAGCAGCCTCCGGGGGTCGAGTTTGGCTTTCTTT	CASSLRGSSLAFF
13	TRBV6-5	.	TRBJ1-1	TRBD1	TGTGCCAGCACCGCGACAGGGGGCCGTGAAGCTTTCTTT	CASTATGGREAFF
13	TRBV2	.	TRBJ1-5	.	TGTGCCAGCAGCGCGTATAGCAATCAGCCCCAGCATTTT	CASSAYSNQPQHF
12	TRBV5-6	.	TRBJ2-7	.	TGTGCCAGCAGCCCGGGAAGGGTCGAGCAGTACTTC	CASSPGRVEQYF
14	TRBV7-9	once	TRBJ2-7	.	TGTGCCAGCAGCTCAATGGGCAGTCTTTACGAGCAGTACTTC	CASSSMGSLYEQYF
15	TRBV5-5	.	TRBJ1-1	TRBD1	TGTGCCAGCAGCTATCGGACAGGAGGAGGAACTGAAGCTTTCTTT	CASSYRTGGGTEAFF
18	TRBV5-1	.	TRBJ2-4	TRBD2	TGCGCCAGCAGCGAGGGACTAGCGGGTATCTTAGCCAAAAACATTCAGTACTTC	CASSEGLAGILAKNIQYF
14	TRBV28	.	TRBJ2-3	.	TGTGCCAGCACTCTCACCGGGAGCACAGATACGCAGTATTTT	CASTLTGSTDTQYF
16	TRBV18	.	TRBJ1-3	.	TGTGCCAGCTCACCCTCCCCGGGGGACTCTGGAAACACCATATATTTT	CASSPSPGDSGNTIYF
16	TRBV2	.	TRBJ2-1	TRBD2	TGTGCCAGCAGTCCGACCGGGACTAGATCCTACAATGAGCAGTTCTTC	CASSPTGTRSYNEQFF
13	TRBV6-5	.	TRBJ2-3	.	TGTGCCAGCAGTTACCTTAGCCGTGATACGCAGTATTTT	CASSYLSRDTQYF
16	TRBV7-8	.	TRBJ1-6	TRBD1	TGTGCCAGCAGGCAGGGACAGGGAACGTATAATTCACCCCTCCACTTT	CASRQGQGTYNSPLHF
15	TRBV30	.	TRBJ2-3	.	TGTGCCTGGACCCCTACCGGGAGTAACGCAGATACGCAGTATTTT	CAWTPTGSNADTQYF
16	TRBV7-8	.	TRBJ1-2	TRBD1	TGTGCCAGCAGCCCTCAATCCGGGACAGGTTGGGGCGGCTACACCTTC	CASSPQSGTGWGGYTF
14	TRBV10-3	few	TRBJ1-5	TRBD1	TGTGCCATCAGGGGGACAGGGAGCAATCAGCCCCAGCATTTT	CAIRGTGSNQPQHF
15	TRBV7-7	.	TRBJ2-3	TRBD2	TGTGCTAGCAGCTTGGGGGGGACTAGCCGAGATACGCAGTATTTT	CASSLGGTSRDTQYF
14	TRBV6-5	.	TRBJ1-2	.	TGTGCCAGCAGTTACGGTAGTCCGGGTTGGGGCTACACCTTC	CASSYGSPGWGYTF
15	TRBV5-6	.	TRBJ1-5	.	TGTGCCAGCAGCTTGGGAGCGTCTCTGGGTCAGCCCCAGCATTTT	CASSLGASLGQPQHF
15	TRBV29-1	.	TRBJ2-2	.	TGCAGCGCTGGGCACTGGGTAGGGGAAGGCGGGGAGCTGTTTTTT	CSAGHWVGEGGELFF
20	TRBV14	.	TRBJ2-3	.	TGTGCCAGCAGCCAAATTGGACTATATAGACCCCGGGCGGCCGCTAATACGCAGTATTTT	CASSQIGLYRPRAAANTQYF
14	TRBV9	.	TRBJ1-2	.	TGTGCCAGCAGTAAATTACAGGCTAATTATGGCTACACCTTC	CASSKLQANYGYTF
13	TRBV5-1	.	TRBJ2-7	.	TGCGCCAGCAGCTTGGCCGACGACGGGGTGCAGTACTTC	CASSLADDGVQYF
12	TRBV2	.	TRBJ2-7	.	TGTGCCAGCAGCGCTGCTAGGTACGAGCAGTACTTC	CASSAARYEQYF
18	TRBV30	.	TRBJ2-3	TRBD2	TGTGCCTGGGGGCCTTCTGTAAAGTTAGCGGGAGGGGGGGATACGCAGTATTTT	CAWGPSVKLAGGGDTQYF
18	TRBV10-1	medium-sized	TRBJ1-5	.	TGCGCCAGCAGTTGGTGCGCCCCCGCCAGGGTTGGTCGTCAGCCCCAGCATTTT	CASSWCAPARVGRQPQHF
19	TRBV27	.	TRBJ2-7	TRBD2	TGTGCCAGCAGCTCCCTAAGGACTAGCGGGGGGGGGAGCTCCTACGAGCAGTACTTC	CASSSLRTSGGGSSYEQYF
13	TRBV9	.	TRBJ2-7	.	TGTGCCAGCAGCACCCAGGGGAACTACGAGCAGTACTTC	CASSTQGNYEQYF
13	TRBV18	.	TRBJ1-5	.	TGTGCCAGCTCCCCCAGCCAGGGAAAGCCCCAGCATTTT	CASSPSQGKPQHF
14	TRBV27	.	TRBJ2-3	TRBD1	TGTGCCAGCAGCCGGGACAGGGGGACAGATACGCAGTATTTT	CASSRDRGTDTQYF
18	TRBV4-1	.	TRBJ1-4	.	TGCGCCAGCAGCCGGGAGCGGGTCCTCAACCCAACTAATGAAAAACTGTTTTTT	CASSRERVLNPTNEKLFF
17	TRBV19	.	TRBJ2-3	TRBD2	TGTGCCAGTAAGAGGACTAGCGGGGGCCCACGCACAGATACGCAGTATTTT	CASKRTSGGPRTDTQYF
17	TRBV28	.	TRBJ1-1	TRBD1	TGTGCCAGCAGTCCTACAGGGGGGTCCACACGTAACACTGAAGCTTTCTTT	CASSPTGGSTRNTEAFF
14	TRBV7-3	.	TRBJ2-1	TRBD2	TGTGCCAGCGGGGCGGGGGGCTTATACAATGAGCAGTTCTTC	CASGAGGLYNEQFF
12	TRBV10-1	.	TRBJ2-3	TRBD1	TGCGCCAGCTCCACAGGGGGACCTACGCAGTATTTT	CASSTGGPTQYF
17	TRBV5-1	.	TRBJ2-5	TRBD2	TGCGCCAGCAGCTTGGCTCTAGCGGGGACCTACCAAGAGACCCAGTACTTC	CASSLALAGTYQETQYF
13	TRBV2	.	TRBJ1-5	TRBD1	TGTGCCAGCAGGGACAGGGTCAATCAGCCCCAGCATTTT	CASRDRVNQPQHF
12	TRBV6-1	.	TRBJ1-5	.	TGTGCCAGCAGTGAAACTTGGGGCCAGGGGCATTTT	CASSETWGQGHF
13	TRBV28	.	TRBJ2-7	.	TGTGCCAGCAGTTTAACGGACAGCTACGAGCAGTACTTC	CASSLTDSYEQYF
13	TRBV27	.	TRBJ2-1	.	TGTGCCAGCAGAACCGTTGGCCCTCATGAGCAGTTCTTC	CASRTVGPHEQFF
14	TRBV2	.	TRBJ2-3	TRBD2	TGTGCCAGCAGGGGGACTACCCGCACAGATACGCAGTATTTT	CASRGTTRTDTQYF
14	TRBV7-2	.	TRBJ2-7	.	TGTGCCAGCGGAGCCTTTGGTCCCACCTACGAGCAGTACTTC	CASGAFGPTYEQYF
14	TRBV6-6	.	TRBJ1-1	TRBD1	TGTGCCAGCAGTCAGGGGGGTCTGGGTACTGAAGCTTTCTTT	CASSQGGLGTEAFF
16	TRBV18	.	TRBJ2-1	.	TGTGCCAGCTCAGGCAGTACAGCAGCCGATTACAATGAGCAGTTCTTC	CASSGSTAADYNEQFF
16	TRBV30	.	TRBJ2-1	TRBD2	TGTGCCTGGAGTGTATTAGGTAGCGGGGGCTACAATGAGCAGTTCTTC	CAWSVLGSGGYNEQFF
12	TRBV30	few	TRBJ1-1	.	TGTGCCTGCGGACAGACGAACACTGAAGCTTTCTTT	CACGQTNTEAFF
12	TRBV18	.	TRBJ2-7	.	TGTGCCAGCTCACTTGGACTCTACGAGCAGTACTTC	CASSLGLYEQYF
15	TRBV5-6	once	TRBJ1-5	.	TGTGCCAGCAGTTCGACTGAGTATAGCAATCAGCCCCAGCATTTT	CASSSTEYSNQPQHF
13	TRBV29-1	.	TRBJ1-2	TRBD1	TGCAGCGGAACAGGGGGAGGGAACTATGGCTACACCTTC	CSGTGGGNYGYTF
13	TRBV5-4	.	TRBJ1-4	TRBD1	TGTGCCAGCAGCCCACAGGGGAATGAAAAACTGTTTTTT	CASSPQGNEKLFF
12	TRBV14	.	TRBJ2-2	.	TGTGCCAGCAGGCTGGGGCCCGGGGAGCTGTTTTTT	CASRLGPGELFF
14	TRBV21-1	.	TRBJ1-5	.	TGTGCCAGCAGCCGACACAGGGGCAGTCAGCCCCAGCATTTT	CASSRHRGSQPQHF
16	TRBV28	.	TRBJ2-7	TRBD2	TGTGCCAGCAGTTTGGGAGAGGTCGGGAGGATTACCGAGCAGTACTTC	CASSLGEVGRITEQYF
14	TRBV15	once	TRBJ1-4	.	TGTGCCACCAGCAGAGATCGAGGAGCTGAAAAACTGTTTTTT	CATSRDRGAEKLFF
14	TRBV6-6	.	TRBJ2-7	.	TGTGCCAGCAGCGACGGACAGACATCCTACGAGCAGTACTTC	CASSDGQTSYEQYF